The TCR beta chain under discussion was sequenced for a study of T cell responses to AZD1222 COVID-19 vaccine. Per germline, CDR1 MDHEN and CDR2 SYDVKM. Trimming took off 2 bases at V and 3 bases at J, with 10 bases between the two ends. The CDR3 covers 14 residues. Study findings and constraints: Spike-wide coverage was observed for vaccine-associated CD4 TCRs, with dominant responses at 160-218 and 743-854. Per reports, nearly half of all spike-specific TCRs target regions that are unmutated in variants. White British people made up most donors, females outnumbered males, and clonal diversity was possibly underestimated. Just five to seven AZD1222 recipients tested seropositive at baseline.

Sequencing used immunoSEQ multiplex PCR; TCRdb keeps in-frame clones, though not all of them. The data contain 86,000 or so clones, around nine tenths of them singletons. This clone was observed a handful of times. Its antigen is currently unknown. Sample: peripheral blood, taken 28 days after the second AZD1222 dose. This chain connects TRBV28 to TRBJ1-2; the D gene is possibly TRBD1 (5 bases). The clonotype was recovered from an adult who received the AZD1222 COVID-19 vaccine. CDR3: CASSLRGRDYGYTF. In nucleotides, the CDR3 is TGTGCCAGCAGTTTAAGGGGCAGGGACTATGGCTACACCTTC.